The source of this T cell receptor beta chain is a study of blood T cell repertoires in COVID-19. Across the study: Donors in the United States, Italy and Spain gave samples during acute or convalescent COVID-19. PBMCs, B-cell-depleted T cells, or T cells provided the cDNA or gDNA that made up the material.

In the original workflow: Cell counts per sample came from amplifying reference gene primers. TCRdb's table, derived via immunoSEQ multiplex PCR, lists solely in-frame clones and lacks some. That table is the source of V, J and clone size, and D and trimming were worked out from the DNA. The sample gives about 57,000 clones, 82% of which show up once; around 8.2% is in the top ten. V was clipped by 0 bases and J by 5 bases, with 10 bases between them. The germline gives CDR1 MNHEY, CDR2 SVGAGI. The CDR3 runs to 14 residues. The sequence was obtained from a woman over 75 with acute or convalescent COVID-19. The V gene is TRBV6-5, the J gene TRBJ2-5, with a weak D call TRBD1 (6 bases). The sequencing sample was made of peripheral blood. The CDR3 spells CASSYSIRGETQYF. The DNA of the CDR3 is TGTGCCAGCAGTTACTCGATCAGGGGTGAGACCCAGTACTTC.